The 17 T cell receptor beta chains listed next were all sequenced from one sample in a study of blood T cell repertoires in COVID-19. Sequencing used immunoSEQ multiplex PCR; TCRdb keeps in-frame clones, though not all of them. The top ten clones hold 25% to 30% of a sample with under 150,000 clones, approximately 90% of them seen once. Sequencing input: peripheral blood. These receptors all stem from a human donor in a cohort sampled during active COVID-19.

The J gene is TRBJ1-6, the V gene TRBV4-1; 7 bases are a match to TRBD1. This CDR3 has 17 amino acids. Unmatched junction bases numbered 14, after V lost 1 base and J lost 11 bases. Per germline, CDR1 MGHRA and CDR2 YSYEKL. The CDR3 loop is CASSQARLLGGSPPLHF. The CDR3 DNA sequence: TGCGCCAGCAGCCAAGCCCGTCTTTTAGGGGGCAGCCCACCCCTCCACTTT.

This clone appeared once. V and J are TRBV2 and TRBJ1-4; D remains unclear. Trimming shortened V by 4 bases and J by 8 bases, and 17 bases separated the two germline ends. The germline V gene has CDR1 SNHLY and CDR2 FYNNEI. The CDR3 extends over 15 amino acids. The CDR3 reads CASSVWKHPGEKLFF. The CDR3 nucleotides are TGTGCCAGCAGTGTCTGGAAGCACCCGGGGGAAAAACTGTTTTTT.

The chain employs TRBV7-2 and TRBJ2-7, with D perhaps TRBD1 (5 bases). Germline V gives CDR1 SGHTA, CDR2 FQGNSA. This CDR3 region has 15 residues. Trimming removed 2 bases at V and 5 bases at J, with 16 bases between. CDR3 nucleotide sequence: TGTGCCAGCAGCTTACAGGGATCGATTGCCGACGAGCAGTACTTC. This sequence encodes CASSLQGSIADEQYF. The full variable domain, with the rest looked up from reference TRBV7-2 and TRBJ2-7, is GAGVSQSPSNKVTEKGKDVELRCDPISGHTALYWYRQSLGQGLEFLIYFQGNSAPDKSGLPSDRFSAERTGGSVSTLTIQRTQQEDSAVYLCASSLQGSIADEQYFGPGTRLTVT.

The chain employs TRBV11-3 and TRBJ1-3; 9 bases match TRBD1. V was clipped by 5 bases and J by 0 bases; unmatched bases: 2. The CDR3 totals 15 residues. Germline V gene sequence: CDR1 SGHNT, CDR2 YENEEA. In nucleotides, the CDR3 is TGTGCCAGCAGCGCGGGACAGGGCTCTGGAAACACCATATATTTT. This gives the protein CASSAGQGSGNTIYF.

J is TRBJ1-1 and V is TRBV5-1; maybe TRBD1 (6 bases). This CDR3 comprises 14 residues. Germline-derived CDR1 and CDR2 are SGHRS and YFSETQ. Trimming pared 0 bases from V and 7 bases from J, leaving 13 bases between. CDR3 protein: CASSLAYREGEAFF. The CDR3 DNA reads TGCGCCAGCAGCTTGGCCTACAGGGAAGGTGAAGCTTTCTTT.

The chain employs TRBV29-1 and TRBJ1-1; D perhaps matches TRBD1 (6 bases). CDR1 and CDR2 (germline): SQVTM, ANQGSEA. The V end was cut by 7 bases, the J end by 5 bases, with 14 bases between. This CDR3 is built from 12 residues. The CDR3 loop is CSGEQGRTEAFF. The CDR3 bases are TGCAGCGGCGAACAGGGAAGGACTGAAGCTTTCTTT.

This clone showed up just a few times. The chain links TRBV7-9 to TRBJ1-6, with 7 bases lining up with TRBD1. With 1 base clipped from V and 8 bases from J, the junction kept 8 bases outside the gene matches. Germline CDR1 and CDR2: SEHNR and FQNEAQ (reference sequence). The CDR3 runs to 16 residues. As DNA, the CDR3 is TGTGCCAGCAGCTTAGGGTCGACAGGGTGGGATTCACCCCTCCACTTT. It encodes CASSLGSTGWDSPLHF.

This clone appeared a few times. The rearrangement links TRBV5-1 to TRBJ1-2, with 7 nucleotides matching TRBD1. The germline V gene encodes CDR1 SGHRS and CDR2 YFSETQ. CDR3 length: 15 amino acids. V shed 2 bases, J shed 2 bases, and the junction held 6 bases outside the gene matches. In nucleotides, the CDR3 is TGCGCCAGCAGCTTTTCGACAGGGAGAAACTATGGCTACACCTTC. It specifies CASSFSTGRNYGYTF.

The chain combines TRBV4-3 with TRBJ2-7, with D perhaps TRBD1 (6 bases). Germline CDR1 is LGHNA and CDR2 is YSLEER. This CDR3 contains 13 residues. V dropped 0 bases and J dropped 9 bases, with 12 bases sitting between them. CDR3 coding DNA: TGCGCCAGCAGCCAAGAGTCGCAGGGGTTGCAGTACTTC. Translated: CASSQESQGLQYF.

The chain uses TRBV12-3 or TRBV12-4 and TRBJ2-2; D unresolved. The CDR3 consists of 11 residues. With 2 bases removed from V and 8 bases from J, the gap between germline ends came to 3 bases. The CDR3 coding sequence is TGTGCCAGCAGTTTATCTGGGGAGCTGTTTTTT. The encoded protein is CASSLSGELFF.

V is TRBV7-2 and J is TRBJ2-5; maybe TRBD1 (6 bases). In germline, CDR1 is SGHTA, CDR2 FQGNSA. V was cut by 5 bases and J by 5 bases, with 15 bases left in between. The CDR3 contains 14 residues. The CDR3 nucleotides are TGTGCCAGCAGCAGAACAGGGTTAGTGGAGACCCAGTACTTC. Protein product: CASSRTGLVETQYF.

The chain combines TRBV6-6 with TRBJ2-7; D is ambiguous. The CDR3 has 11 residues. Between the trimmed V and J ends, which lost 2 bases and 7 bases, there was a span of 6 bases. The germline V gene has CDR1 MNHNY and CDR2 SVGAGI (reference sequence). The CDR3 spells CASSYGQEQYF. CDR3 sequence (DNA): TGTGCCAGCAGTTACGGGCAGGAGCAGTACTTC.

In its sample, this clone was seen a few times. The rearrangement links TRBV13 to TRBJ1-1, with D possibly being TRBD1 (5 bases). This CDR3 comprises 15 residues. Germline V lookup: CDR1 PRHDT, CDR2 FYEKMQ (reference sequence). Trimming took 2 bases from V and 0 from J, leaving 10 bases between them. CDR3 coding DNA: TGTGCCAGCAGCTTAACAGGAGACATGAACACTGAAGCTTTCTTT. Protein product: CASSLTGDMNTEAFF. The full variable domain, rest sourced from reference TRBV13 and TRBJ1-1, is AAGVIQSPRHLIKEKRETATLKCYPIPRHDTVYWYQQGPGQDPQFLISFYEKMQSDKGSIPDRFSAQQFSDYHSELNMSSLELGDSALYFCASSLTGDMNTEAFFGQGTRLTVV.

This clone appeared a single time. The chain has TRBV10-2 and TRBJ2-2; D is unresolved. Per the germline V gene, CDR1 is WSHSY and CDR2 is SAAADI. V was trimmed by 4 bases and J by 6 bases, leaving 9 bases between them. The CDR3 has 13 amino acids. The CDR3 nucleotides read TGCGCCAGCAGTGTAACCCAGGCCGGGGAGCTGTTTTTT. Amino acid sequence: CASSVTQAGELFF.

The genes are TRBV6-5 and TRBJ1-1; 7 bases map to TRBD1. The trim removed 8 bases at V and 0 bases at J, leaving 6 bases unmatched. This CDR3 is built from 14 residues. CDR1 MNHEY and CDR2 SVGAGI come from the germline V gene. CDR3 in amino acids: CASAAGTVNTEAFF. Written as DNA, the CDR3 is TGTGCCAGCGCCGCCGGGACAGTGAACACTGAAGCTTTCTTT.

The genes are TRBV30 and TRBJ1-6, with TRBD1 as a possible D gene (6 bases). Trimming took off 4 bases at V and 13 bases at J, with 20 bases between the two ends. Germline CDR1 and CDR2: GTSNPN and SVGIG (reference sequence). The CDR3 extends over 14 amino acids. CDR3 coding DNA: TGTGCCTGGACCTTGGGACACTCTTGGGAGCCCCTCCACTTT. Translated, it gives CAWTLGHSWEPLHF.

Written as DNA, the CDR3 is TGTGCCAGTAGTATAGGAGGGGGGGGCACTGAAGCTTTCTTT. Translated: CASSIGGGGTEAFF. J is TRBJ1-1 and V is TRBV19, with D tentatively TRBD1 (6 bases). Germline V gene lookup returns CDR1 LNHDA and CDR2 SQIVND (reference sequence). The CDR3 spans 14 residues. Trimming pared 1 base from V and 4 bases from J, leaving 10 bases between.